The 5 T cell receptor beta chains below all came from one sample that was sequenced in a study of blood T cell repertoires in COVID-19. Repertoires were generated with immunoSEQ multiplex PCR, while TCRdb's copy carries only in-frame clones and drops some. The sample yields 150,000 to 170,000 clones, 76% seen once. The sequenced material came from peripheral blood. These receptors were taken from an elderly woman with acute or convalescent COVID-19.

The CDR3 sequence: CASSQDSGETGELFF. The CDR3 nucleotides are TGTGCCAGCAGCCAAGACTCAGGGGAGACCGGGGAGCTGTTTTTT. The chain employs TRBV3-1 (or the pseudogene TRBV3-2) and TRBJ2-2, with D possibly matching TRBD1 (6 bases). The CDR3 extends over 15 amino acids. V dropped 0 bases and J dropped 5 bases, with 10 bases sitting between them. CDR1 and CDR2 (germline): LGHDT, YNNKEL (reference sequence).

This clone was found a few times. The rearrangement joins TRBV3-1 (or the pseudogene TRBV3-2) to TRBJ1-2; no definite D call. The CDR3 spans 15 residues. Trimming took off 4 bases at V and 4 bases at J, with 16 bases between the two ends. CDR1 and CDR2 from the germline V gene are LGHDT and YNNKEL (reference sequence). The CDR3 nucleotides read TGTGCCAGCAGCCCCGCCCAGATAAGCGGCTATGGCTACACCTTC. Residues: CASSPAQISGYGYTF.

Concerning this clone itself: One junction end does not reproduce the germline sequence, and a read error may be involved. This sequence joins TRBV29-1 and TRBJ2-1; 8 bases agree with TRBD2. This CDR3 has 11 amino acids. Germline loops: CDR1 SQVTM, CDR2 ANQGSEA. The CDR3 is CIASQGLDTLF. CDR3 nucleotide sequence: TGCATCGCCTCCCAGGGACTAGACACGCTCTTC.

This clone was observed a single time. This sequence joins TRBV4-2 and TRBJ2-7, with 7 nucleotides matching TRBD2. From germline, CDR1 is LGHNA and CDR2 YNFKEQ. With V trimmed by 1 base and J by 2 bases, 8 bases remained unmatched. CDR3 length: 16 amino acids. In DNA, the CDR3 is TGTGCCAGCAGCCAAGCTGTAGCGGGCCAGACCTACGAGCAGTACTTC. Translation: CASSQAVAGQTYEQYF.

The CDR3 region is CSVRGWDTGGSDTF. The CDR3 DNA sequence: TGCAGCGTTCGAGGCTGGGACACAGGGGGGAGTGACACCTTC. V usage is TRBV29-1 and J usage is TRBJ1-2; 8 nucleotides match TRBD1. Germline lookup yields CDR1 SQVTM and CDR2 ANQGSEA. Germline trimming cut 5 bases from V and 12 bases from J; bases unmatched to any gene: 17. The CDR3 runs 14 residues. The whole variable domain, remainder taken from reference TRBV29-1 and TRBJ1-2, is SAVISQKPSRDICQRGTSLTIQCQVDSQVTMMFWYRQQPGQSLTLIATANQGSEATYESGFVIDKFPISRPNLTFSTLTVSNMSPEDSSIYLCSVRGWDTGGSDTFGSGTRLTVV.